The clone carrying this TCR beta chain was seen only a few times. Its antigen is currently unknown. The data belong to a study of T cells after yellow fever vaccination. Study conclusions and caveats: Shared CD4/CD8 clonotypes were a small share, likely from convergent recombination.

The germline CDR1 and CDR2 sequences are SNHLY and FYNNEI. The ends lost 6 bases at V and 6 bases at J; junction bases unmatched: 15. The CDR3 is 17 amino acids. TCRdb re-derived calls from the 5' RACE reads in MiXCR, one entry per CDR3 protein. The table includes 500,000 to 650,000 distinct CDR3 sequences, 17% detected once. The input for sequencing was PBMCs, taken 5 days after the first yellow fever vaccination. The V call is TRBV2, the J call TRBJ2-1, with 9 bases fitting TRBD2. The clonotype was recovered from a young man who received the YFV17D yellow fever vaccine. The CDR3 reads CASRAGTSPSSSNEQFF. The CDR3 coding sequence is TGTGCCAGCAGAGCCGGGACTAGCCCCTCATCGTCCAATGAGCAGTTCTTC.